This is a list of T cell receptor beta chains from one sample in a study of blood T cells in healthy people across ages. TCRdb re-called the 5' RACE reads through MiXCR, storing one row per CDR3 protein. Here the sample spans over 1,300,000 distinct CDR3 sequences, approximately 63% being singletons. Sequenced input: blood. These receptors were collected from a young man in good health. Each CDR3 is given with its conserved first and last residue. D genes are given only for firm matches. Part of the rows lack a size; the others show once, few, many or a class for expanded clones.

-	-	TRBV10-1	TRBJ2-3	CASSNNRVGTDTQYF	TGCGCCAGCTCTAACAACAGGGTCGGCACAGATACGCAGTATTTT
TRBD2	few	TRBV20-1	TRBJ2-7	CSARAGLESEQYF	TGCAGTGCTAGGGCGGGACTAGAATCCGAGCAGTACTTC
TRBD1	-	TRBV20-1	TRBJ2-7	CSAEGAVYEQYF	TGCAGTGCTGAGGGGGCGGTGTACGAGCAGTACTTC
-	-	TRBV15	TRBJ2-5	CATNKVTYQETQYF	TGTGCCACCAACAAGGTGACATACCAAGAGACCCAGTACTTC
TRBD1	few	TRBV12-3/TRBV12-4	TRBJ1-1	CASSSNRGLTEAFF	TGTGCCAGCAGTTCGAACAGGGGGCTAACTGAAGCTTTCTTT
-	-	TRBV18	TRBJ2-7	CASSRTGTSHNEQYF	TGTGCCAGCTCACGAACCGGGACTTCCCACAACGAGCAGTACTTC
TRBD1	-	TRBV18	TRBJ1-6	CASSPSPGQQNSPLHF	TGTGCCAGCTCACCAAGTCCGGGACAGCAAAATTCACCCCTCCACTTT
TRBD2	-	TRBV6-2/TRBV6-3	TRBJ2-1	CASSHGTTGRFF	TGTGCCAGCAGTCACGGGACTACCGGAAGGTTCTTC
-	-	TRBV7-9	TRBJ2-1	CASSLVGTENYNEQFF	TGTGCCAGCAGCTTAGTCGGGACGGAAAACTACAATGAGCAGTTCTTC
TRBD2	once	TRBV6-2/TRBV6-3	TRBJ2-3	CASSYSREWSTDTQYF	TGTGCCAGCAGTTACTCGCGGGAGTGGAGCACAGATACGCAGTATTTT
-	-	TRBV24-1	TRBJ2-1	CATSDSGNNEQFF	TGTGCCACCAGTGATTCCGGGAACAATGAGCAGTTCTTC
TRBD1	few	TRBV6-4	TRBJ1-2	CASMTTGPNYGYTF	TGTGCCAGCATGACGACAGGGCCTAACTATGGCTACACCTTC
-	few	TRBV20-1	TRBJ2-2	CSARDWRGANTGELFF	TGCAGTGCTAGAGATTGGCGGGGTGCTAACACCGGGGAGCTGTTTTTT
TRBD2	-	TRBV6-6	TRBJ2-7	CASRHSGVSSYEQYF	TGTGCCAGCAGACACAGCGGGGTGAGCTCCTACGAGCAGTACTTC
TRBD1	-	TRBV12-3/TRBV12-4	TRBJ1-2	CASRPGQGPYGYTF	TGTGCCAGCAGGCCCGGACAGGGCCCCTATGGCTACACCTTC
-	-	TRBV20-1	TRBJ1-6	CSARDPLNSPLHF	TGCAGTGCTAGAGATCCCTTAAATTCACCCCTCCACTTT
-	-	TRBV6-2/TRBV6-3	TRBJ2-5	CASSSDREGNEQYF	TGTGCCAGCAGTTCGGACAGGGAGGGTAATGAGCAGTACTTC
-	few	TRBV10-1	TRBJ1-2	CASSEQVSYGYTF	TGCGCCAGCAGTGAACAGGTCTCATATGGCTACACCTTC
-	-	TRBV29-1	TRBJ1-2	CSVDTGYYTF	TGCAGCGTCGACACGGGCTACTACACCTTC
-	-	TRBV5-5	TRBJ1-1	CASSRPTRSTEAFF	TGTGCCAGCAGCCGACCCACCCGGAGCACTGAAGCTTTCTTT
-	-	TRBV12-3/TRBV12-4	TRBJ2-7	CASSSDYPYEQYF	TGTGCCAGCAGTTCCGACTATCCCTACGAGCAGTACTTC
-	-	TRBV29-1	TRBJ2-1	CSVQRGDNEQFF	TGCAGCGTCCAAAGAGGGGACAATGAGCAGTTCTTC
TRBD2	few	TRBV28	TRBJ2-5	CASSARGGESETQYF	TGTGCCAGCAGTGCCCGGGGAGGGGAGTCGGAGACCCAGTACTTC
TRBD2	-	TRBV29-1	TRBJ2-7	CSVEDRPSGRTSSYEQYF	TGCAGCGTTGAAGATCGGCCTAGCGGGAGGACCAGCTCCTACGAGCAGTACTTC
-	few	TRBV4-1	TRBJ2-1	CASSQDWGGADNEQFF	TGCGCCAGCAGCCAAGACTGGGGTGGAGCGGACAATGAGCAGTTCTTC
-	once	TRBV20-1	TRBJ2-3	CSAIEGFTDTQYF	TGCAGTGCTATAGAGGGCTTCACAGATACGCAGTATTTT
-	few	TRBV7-2	TRBJ2-7	CASSPYREQYF	TGTGCCAGCAGCCCCTACAGGGAGCAGTACTTC
TRBD1	-	TRBV19	TRBJ1-5	CASSPGQGSRSNQPQHF	TGTGCCAGTAGTCCTGGACAGGGAAGTCGGAGCAATCAGCCCCAGCATTTT
TRBD2	-	TRBV3-1	TRBJ2-5	CASSQWGLADQETQYF	TGTGCCAGCAGCCAATGGGGACTAGCGGACCAAGAGACCCAGTACTTC
TRBD2	-	TRBV6-5	TRBJ2-7	CASSRGLAGGTYEQYF	TGTGCCAGCAGCAGGGGACTAGCGGGAGGGACCTACGAGCAGTACTTC
-	-	TRBV30	TRBJ2-2	CAWTPIFTGELFF	TGTGCCTGGACCCCGATCTTCACCGGGGAGCTGTTTTTT
-	few	TRBV9	TRBJ1-1	CASSEGAGLAFF	TGTGCCAGCAGCGAAGGGGCAGGATTAGCTTTCTTT
-	-	TRBV20-1	TRBJ1-2	CSALDLIGYGYTF	TGCAGTGCTCTAGATCTAATAGGCTATGGCTACACCTTC
TRBD1	-	TRBV28	TRBJ1-6	CACSLTGGNNSPLHF	TGTGCCTGCAGTTTGACAGGGGGGAATAATTCACCCCTCCACTTT
TRBD1	-	TRBV20-1	TRBJ2-4	CSAAPGDRVAKNIQYF	TGCAGTGCCGCACCAGGGGACAGGGTAGCCAAAAACATTCAGTACTTC
-	few	TRBV7-2	TRBJ2-7	CASSPRAGTYEQYF	TGTGCCAGCAGTCCCCGGGCTGGAACCTACGAGCAGTACTTC
TRBD1	-	TRBV10-3	TRBJ2-5	CAISEATGDRETQYF	TGTGCCATCAGTGAGGCGACAGGGGATCGGGAGACCCAGTACTTC
TRBD1	-	TRBV7-2	TRBJ2-3	CASRYTGGADTQYF	TGTGCCAGCAGATACACAGGGGGCGCAGATACGCAGTATTTT
TRBD1	few	TRBV5-4	TRBJ2-1	CASSLRTGEGNEQFF	TGTGCCAGCAGCTTAAGGACAGGGGAGGGGAATGAGCAGTTCTTC
-	-	TRBV29-1	TRBJ2-1	CSVPEGPTYNEQFF	TGCAGCGTTCCCGAGGGCCCTACGTACAATGAGCAGTTCTTC
TRBD2	few	TRBV25-1	TRBJ2-3	CASSSSGGDTQYF	TGTGCCAGCAGTTCTAGCGGGGGAGATACGCAGTATTTT
-	-	TRBV7-2	TRBJ2-3	CASSTGLTTDTQYF	TGTGCCAGCAGCACGGGACTTACCACAGATACGCAGTATTTT
-	-	TRBV27	TRBJ1-1	CASSSGSSYTEAFF	TGTGCCAGCAGTTCTGGGTCCAGCTACACTGAAGCTTTCTTT
-	many	TRBV4-3	TRBJ2-5	CASSPPMVGQYF	TGCGCCAGCAGCCCTCCCATGGTTGGGCAGTACTTC
-	few	TRBV11-2	TRBJ2-4	CASSLDWAGKNIQYF	TGTGCCAGCAGCTTAGATTGGGCAGGCAAAAACATTCAGTACTTC
-	few	TRBV25-1	TRBJ2-4	CASSPRGHLAKNIQYF	TGTGCCAGCAGTCCCCGCGGCCATCTAGCCAAAAACATTCAGTACTTC